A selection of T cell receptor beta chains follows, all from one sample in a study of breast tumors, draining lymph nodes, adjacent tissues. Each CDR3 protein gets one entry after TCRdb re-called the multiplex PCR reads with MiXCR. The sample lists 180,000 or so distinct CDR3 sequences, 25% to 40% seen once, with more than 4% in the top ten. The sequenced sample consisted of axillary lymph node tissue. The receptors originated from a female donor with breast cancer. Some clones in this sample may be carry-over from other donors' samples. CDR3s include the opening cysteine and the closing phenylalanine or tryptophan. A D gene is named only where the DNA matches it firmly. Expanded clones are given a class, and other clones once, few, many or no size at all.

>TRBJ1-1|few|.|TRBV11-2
TGTGCCAGCAGCTTAGAGACTCCGAACACTGAAGCTTTCTTT
CASSLETPNTEAFF
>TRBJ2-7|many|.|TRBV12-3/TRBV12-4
TGTGCCAGCAGTGGCACTGCCACGGGCTCCTACGAGCAGTACTTC
CASSGTATGSYEQYF
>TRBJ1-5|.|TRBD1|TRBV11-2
TGTGCCAGCAGCAAGGACAGGGGAGTTCAGCATTTT
CASSKDRGVQHF
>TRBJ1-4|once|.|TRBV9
TGTGCCAGCAGCGTACGGGGGAGGTCACATGAAAAACTGTTTTTT
CASSVRGRSHEKLFF
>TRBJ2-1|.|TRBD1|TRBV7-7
TGTGCTAGCACTCCTCCTCGGGACAGCTCCTACAATGAGCAGTTCTTC
CASTPPRDSSYNEQFF
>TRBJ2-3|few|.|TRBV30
TGTGCCTGGAATGTCCCCGCCATCAGGGATACGCAGTATTTT
CAWNVPAIRDTQYF
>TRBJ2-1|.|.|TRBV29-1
TGCAGCGGGTCCGGGGATGAGCAGTTCTTC
CSGSGDEQFF
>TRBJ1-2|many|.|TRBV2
TGTGCCAGCAGTGAAATGACAGTCGGCTACACCTTC
CASSEMTVGYTF
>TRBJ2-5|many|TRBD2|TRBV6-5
TGTGCCAGCAGCAGCGACCATAGCGGGGGGATCTACCAAGAGACCCAGTACTTC
CASSSDHSGGIYQETQYF
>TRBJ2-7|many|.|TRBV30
TGTGCCTGGAGTGTAAATCTCTCCTACGAGCAGTACTTC
CAWSVNLSYEQYF
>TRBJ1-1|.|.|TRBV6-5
TGTGCCAGCAGTCCAGCTGTCGGGGGGCAGGGAACTGAAGCTTTCTTT
CASSPAVGGQGTEAFF
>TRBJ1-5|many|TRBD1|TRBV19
TGTGCCAGTAGTATGACAGGGGAGGGCAATCAGCCCCAGCATTTT
CASSMTGEGNQPQHF
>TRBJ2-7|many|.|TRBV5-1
TGCGCCAGCAGCTTGGAGGCTGTCTCCTACGAGCAGTACTTC
CASSLEAVSYEQYF
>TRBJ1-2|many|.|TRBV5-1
TGCGCCAGCAGCATAGGGGATAATGGCTACACCTTC
CASSIGDNGYTF
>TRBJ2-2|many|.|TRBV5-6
TGTGCCAGCAGCTTGTTATTCGGTAGCACCGGGGAGCTGTTTTTT
CASSLLFGSTGELFF
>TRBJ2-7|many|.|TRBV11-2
TGTGCCAGCAGCTTGGGGTATCCCTACGAGCAGTACTTC
CASSLGYPYEQYF
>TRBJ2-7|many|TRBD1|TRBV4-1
TGCGCCAGCAGCCAGGGAATTCGGACAGGGGCCTCCTACGAGCAGTACTTC
CASSQGIRTGASYEQYF
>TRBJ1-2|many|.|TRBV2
TGTGCCAGCAGCGGCTTTAACGGTGGACCTAGGAACTATGGCTACACCTTC
CASSGFNGGPRNYGYTF
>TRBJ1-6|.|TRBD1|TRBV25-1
TGTGCCAGCAGTGAATACCGGACAGGGGATAATTCACCCCTCCACTTT
CASSEYRTGDNSPLHF
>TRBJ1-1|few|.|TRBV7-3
TGTGCCAGCAGCCCACAGACAGGGAACACTGAAGCTTTCTTT
CASSPQTGNTEAFF
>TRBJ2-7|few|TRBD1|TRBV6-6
TGTGCCAGCAGTCGGGCCACAGGGGGCAAGGGCTACGAGCAGTACTTC
CASSRATGGKGYEQYF
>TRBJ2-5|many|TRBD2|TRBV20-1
TGCAGTGCTAGAAACCTTCGGGGTAGCGGGTTTCAAGAGACCCAGTACTTC
CSARNLRGSGFQETQYF
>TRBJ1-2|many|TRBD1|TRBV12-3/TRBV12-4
TGTGCCAGCAGTTTAGCGATGGCAGGGGGCGGTGGCTACACCTTC
CASSLAMAGGGGYTF